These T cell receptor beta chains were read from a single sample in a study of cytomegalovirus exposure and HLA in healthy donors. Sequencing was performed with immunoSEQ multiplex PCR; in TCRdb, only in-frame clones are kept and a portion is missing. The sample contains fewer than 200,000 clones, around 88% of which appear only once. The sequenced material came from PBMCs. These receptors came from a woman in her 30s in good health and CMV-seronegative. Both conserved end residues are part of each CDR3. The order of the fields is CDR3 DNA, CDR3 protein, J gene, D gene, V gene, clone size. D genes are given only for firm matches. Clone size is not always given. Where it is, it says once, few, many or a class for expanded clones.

CDR3 DNA: TGCGCCAGCAGCTTGAGGGGGGACAGAGGAGAGACCCAGTACTTC; CDR3 protein: CASSLRGDRGETQYF; J gene: TRBJ2-5; D gene: NA; V gene: TRBV5-1; clone size: NA
CDR3 DNA: TGTGCCACCAGCATGGGACAGGGGGATTCTCAGCCCCAGCATTTT; CDR3 protein: CATSMGQGDSQPQHF; J gene: TRBJ1-5; D gene: TRBD1; V gene: TRBV15; clone size: NA
CDR3 DNA: TGTGCCAGTAGTATAGAAAAAAGGGACAGGGCTCGAAATCAGCCCCAGCATTTT; CDR3 protein: CASSIEKRDRARNQPQHF; J gene: TRBJ1-5; D gene: TRBD1; V gene: TRBV19; clone size: NA
CDR3 DNA: TGTGCCAGCGCCCTGGGGCAGGGCTATGGCTACACCTTC; CDR3 protein: CASALGQGYGYTF; J gene: TRBJ1-2; D gene: NA; V gene: TRBV6-5; clone size: NA
CDR3 DNA: TGTGCCAGCAGCCTTATCCAGGGGAATGAGCAGTTCTTC; CDR3 protein: CASSLIQGNEQFF; J gene: TRBJ2-1; D gene: NA; V gene: TRBV7-2; clone size: once
CDR3 DNA: TGCAGCGTTGATGTATCCGGTAAACCCTACGAGCAGTACTTC; CDR3 protein: CSVDVSGKPYEQYF; J gene: TRBJ2-7; D gene: NA; V gene: TRBV29-1; clone size: NA
CDR3 DNA: TGTGCCAGCCCCCTTCCAGGGGGATATGGCTACACCTTC; CDR3 protein: CASPLPGGYGYTF; J gene: TRBJ1-2; D gene: TRBD1; V gene: TRBV18; clone size: NA
CDR3 DNA: TGTGCCAGCAGCCCGAGCCCAGGGGAGCTGTTTTTT; CDR3 protein: CASSPSPGELFF; J gene: TRBJ2-2; D gene: NA; V gene: TRBV7-9; clone size: NA
CDR3 DNA: TGTGCCAGCAGCTCGACAGGTAAGGGAACTGAAGCTTTCTTT; CDR3 protein: CASSSTGKGTEAFF; J gene: TRBJ1-1; D gene: NA; V gene: TRBV7-7; clone size: NA
CDR3 DNA: TGTGCCAGCAGTTACTCGACAGGAGGAAACACCATATATTTT; CDR3 protein: CASSYSTGGNTIYF; J gene: TRBJ1-3; D gene: NA; V gene: TRBV6-5; clone size: few
CDR3 DNA: TGTGCCAGCAGTGAAACCCCAGGGCCCACCGGGGAGCTGTTTTTT; CDR3 protein: CASSETPGPTGELFF; J gene: TRBJ2-2; D gene: NA; V gene: TRBV6-1; clone size: NA
CDR3 DNA: TGTGCCAGCAGCCCCTTTCAATGGGGGGAGGCTTTCTTT; CDR3 protein: CASSPFQWGEAFF; J gene: TRBJ1-1; D gene: NA; V gene: TRBV11-2; clone size: NA
CDR3 DNA: TGCGCCAGCAGCACCGTCCTAGCGGGAGGTGGGAACAATGAGCAGTTCTTC; CDR3 protein: CASSTVLAGGGNNEQFF; J gene: TRBJ2-1; D gene: TRBD2; V gene: TRBV5-1; clone size: NA
CDR3 DNA: TGTGCCAGCAGCGGAGGACTGGTAGCCGGGGAGCTGTTTTTT; CDR3 protein: CASSGGLVAGELFF; J gene: TRBJ2-2; D gene: NA; V gene: TRBV9; clone size: once
CDR3 DNA: TGTGCCAGCAGTCGGAGCTCCTACAATGAGCAGTTCTTC; CDR3 protein: CASSRSSYNEQFF; J gene: TRBJ2-1; D gene: NA; V gene: TRBV27; clone size: NA
CDR3 DNA: TGCGCCAGCAGCCAAGCAGCGGGGGGGGATACGCAGTATTTT; CDR3 protein: CASSQAAGGDTQYF; J gene: TRBJ2-3; D gene: TRBD2; V gene: TRBV4-1; clone size: NA
CDR3 DNA: TGCGCCAGCAGCCAGGGCCCAGATACGCAGTATTTT; CDR3 protein: CASSQGPDTQYF; J gene: TRBJ2-3; D gene: NA; V gene: TRBV10-1; clone size: NA
CDR3 DNA: TGTGCCAGCAGCCTCCTGGCAGGCCTCCAAGAGACCCAGTACTTC; CDR3 protein: CASSLLAGLQETQYF; J gene: TRBJ2-5; D gene: NA; V gene: TRBV6-1; clone size: NA
CDR3 DNA: TGTGCCAGGAGCCCGTCGTGGGTACTAGCGGGACCCAGCTCCTACAATGAGCAGTTCTTC; CDR3 protein: CARSPSWVLAGPSSYNEQFF; J gene: TRBJ2-1; D gene: NA; V gene: TRBV21-1; clone size: NA
CDR3 DNA: TGTGCCAGCAGTTTATTCCTAGCGGGCACAGATACGCAGTATTTT; CDR3 protein: CASSLFLAGTDTQYF; J gene: TRBJ2-3; D gene: TRBD2; V gene: TRBV28; clone size: once
CDR3 DNA: TGCAGCGTTTGGTCGCGCGGGATCACAGATACGCAGTATTTT; CDR3 protein: CSVWSRGITDTQYF; J gene: TRBJ2-3; D gene: NA; V gene: TRBV29-1; clone size: once
CDR3 DNA: TGTGCCTGGAGAAGGGGGCAAAGCTCTGGAAACACCATATATTTT; CDR3 protein: CAWRRGQSSGNTIYF; J gene: TRBJ1-3; D gene: TRBD1; V gene: TRBV30; clone size: NA
CDR3 DNA: TGTGCCAGCAGTCAGGTGACCGAAGCTTTCTTT; CDR3 protein: CASSQVTEAFF; J gene: TRBJ1-1; D gene: NA; V gene: TRBV9; clone size: NA
CDR3 DNA: TGTGCCAGTAGTACTCGGACTAGCGGGAGATCAGAGACCCAGTACTTC; CDR3 protein: CASSTRTSGRSETQYF; J gene: TRBJ2-5; D gene: TRBD2; V gene: TRBV19; clone size: NA
CDR3 DNA: TGTGCCAGTTGCCGGGACAGGGCTGGAAACACCATATATTTT; CDR3 protein: CASCRDRAGNTIYF; J gene: TRBJ1-3; D gene: TRBD1; V gene: TRBV19; clone size: NA
CDR3 DNA: TGCGCCAGCAGCCAAGGGGGCGGGGGGGCTTCGGATACGCAGTATTTT; CDR3 protein: CASSQGGGGASDTQYF; J gene: TRBJ2-3; D gene: TRBD2; V gene: TRBV4-3; clone size: NA
CDR3 DNA: TGTGCCAGCAGCTTAGACAGGGTGGTAAATGAGCAGTTCTTC; CDR3 protein: CASSLDRVVNEQFF; J gene: TRBJ2-1; D gene: NA; V gene: TRBV7-2; clone size: NA
CDR3 DNA: TGTGCCAGCAGCTCCCGGACTAGCGGGGGGGCAGGACCAGGGGAGCTGTTTTTT; CDR3 protein: CASSSRTSGGAGPGELFF; J gene: TRBJ2-2; D gene: TRBD2; V gene: TRBV7-9; clone size: NA
CDR3 DNA: TGTGCCAGCAGCTTAGTGGGGGGGGGTCGGAGCAATCAGCCCCAGCATTTT; CDR3 protein: CASSLVGGGRSNQPQHF; J gene: TRBJ1-5; D gene: NA; V gene: TRBV7-2; clone size: NA
CDR3 DNA: TGCGCCAGCAGCTTGAAGGACAGAGAGTACGAGCAGTACTTC; CDR3 protein: CASSLKDREYEQYF; J gene: TRBJ2-7; D gene: NA; V gene: TRBV5-1; clone size: NA
CDR3 DNA: TGTGCCAGCAGCTTCAGTATCGAGGGCACAGATACGCAGTATTTT; CDR3 protein: CASSFSIEGTDTQYF; J gene: TRBJ2-3; D gene: NA; V gene: TRBV11-2; clone size: NA
CDR3 DNA: TGTGCCAGCAGCTACGCACCACAGGGGGCGTACGAGCAGTACTTC; CDR3 protein: CASSYAPQGAYEQYF; J gene: TRBJ2-7; D gene: TRBD1; V gene: TRBV5-8; clone size: few
CDR3 DNA: TGTGCCAGCAGCTTATTACTGGGCAGGGATATTATGCAGTACTTC; CDR3 protein: CASSLLLGRDIMQYF; J gene: TRBJ2-7; D gene: NA; V gene: TRBV7-8; clone size: NA